One and the same sample provided the 28 T cell receptor beta chains below, sequenced in a study of blood T cell repertoires in COVID-19. Measured with immunoSEQ multiplex PCR; TCRdb has only the in-frame clones, and not every one. The sample has about 90,000 clones, around 94% seen once. Material for sequencing was peripheral blood. These receptors all stem from an older woman with active COVID-19.

V gene TRBV6-6 combines with J gene TRBJ2-5; D is perhaps TRBD1 (5 bases). The germline V and J ends were trimmed by 6 bases and 0 bases, with 8 bases remaining between them. The V gene's germline CDR1 is MNHNY and CDR2 SVGAGI (reference sequence). The CDR3 length is 13 residues. The CDR3 reads CASSRVHQETQYF. The CDR3 nucleotides read TGTGCCAGCAGCAGGGTGCACCAAGAGACCCAGTACTTC.

This chain joins TRBV6-5 and TRBJ1-4; possible D gene TRBD1, 5 bases. Germline CDR1 MNHEY, CDR2 SVGAGI. Trimming stripped 7 bases from V and 5 bases from J, with 11 bases between. This CDR3 is 13 amino acids long. Here the CDR3 reads CASTGVINEKLFF. CDR3 nucleotides: TGTGCCAGCACGGGGGTGATAAATGAAAAACTGTTTTTT.

In this sample, this clone turned up once. CDR3 loop: CASSDPALAGGPGDTQYF. The CDR3 DNA reads TGCGCCAGCAGTGACCCAGCCCTAGCGGGGGGGCCTGGAGATACGCAGTATTTT. J is TRBJ2-3 and V is TRBV10-2; 12 bases match TRBD2. Germline V gene sequence: CDR1 WSHSY, CDR2 SAAADI. With V trimmed by 3 bases and J by 5 bases, 12 bases remained unmatched. The CDR3 runs 18 residues.

The chain is built from TRBV10-3 and TRBJ1-1, with D perhaps TRBD1 (6 bases). V shed 3 bases and J shed 0 bases, with 11 bases lying between them. The length of the CDR3 is 15 residues. The V gene's germline CDR1 is ENHRY and CDR2 SYGVKD. The DNA for the CDR3 is TGTGCCATCAGTGACCGGGACATCTTGAACACTGAAGCTTTCTTT. Its protein is CAISDRDILNTEAFF.

The sample holds one count of this clone. This chain uses TRBV5-6 with TRBJ2-1; 7 nucleotides line up with TRBD1. The CDR3 covers 12 residues. V lost 4 bases, J lost 9 bases, and 4 bases stayed unmatched. The germline V gene encodes CDR1 SGHDT and CDR2 YYEEEE. CDR3 in amino acids: CASSQGVGEQFF. The DNA for the CDR3 is TGTGCCAGCAGCCAGGGGGTTGGTGAGCAGTTCTTC. Full variable domain (rest looked up from reference TRBV5-6 and TRBJ2-1): DAGVTQSPTHLIKTRGQQVTLRCSPKSGHDTVSWYQQALGQGPQFIFQYYEEEERQRGNFPDRFSGHQFPNYSSELNVNALLLGDSALYLCASSQGVGEQFFGPGTRLTVL.

The chain is built from TRBV2 and TRBJ2-5, with 7 bases matching TRBD2. The CDR3 covers 13 residues. Losses at the gene ends were 7 bases for V and 5 bases for J; bases not matched to a gene: 7. CDR1 and CDR2 from the germline V gene are SNHLY and FYNNEI. The CDR3 region has the DNA TGTGCCAGCACCCTAACTAGCGCTGAGACCCAGTACTTC. It translates to CASTLTSAETQYF. The full variable domain, in which reference TRBV2 and TRBJ2-5 provide the parts outside the CDR3, is EPEVTQTPSHQVTQMGQEVILRCVPISNHLYFYWYRQILGQKVEFLVSFYNNEISEKSEIFDDQFSVERPDGSNFTLKIRSTKLEDSAMYFCASTLTSAETQYFGPGTRLLVL.

The genes are TRBV7-2 and TRBJ2-7; D not resolved. Trimming left V 5 bases short and J 1 base short, with 9 bases between. Looked up from germline, CDR1 is SGHTA and CDR2 is FQGNSA. The CDR3 spans 13 residues. The CDR3: CASSPGPSYEQYF. CDR3 DNA sequence: TGTGCCAGCAGCCCTGGGCCATCCTACGAGCAGTACTTC.

The chain links TRBV7-2 to TRBJ2-1; a possible D gene is TRBD2 (5 bases). Germline V lookup: CDR1 SGHTA, CDR2 FQGNSA. V was pared by 6 bases and J by 8 bases, with 11 bases between. There are 12 residues in the CDR3. This chain's CDR3 is CASSRLKDEQFF. In nucleotides, the CDR3 is TGTGCCAGCAGTCGACTAAAGGATGAGCAGTTCTTC.

The rearrangement links TRBV7-2 to TRBJ1-4; 7 bases are shared with TRBD1. Germline V lookup: CDR1 SGHTA, CDR2 FQGNSA. V shed 3 bases, J shed 8 bases, and the junction held 9 bases outside the gene matches. This CDR3 spans 15 amino acids. This chain's CDR3 is CASSLVGGGEEKLFF. CDR3 in DNA: TGTGCCAGCAGCTTGGTAGGGGGCGGTGAGGAAAAACTGTTTTTT.

This chain uses TRBV7-2 with TRBJ2-6, with a possible D match to TRBD2 (6 bases). V was cut by 6 bases and J by 12 bases, with 12 bases left in between. This CDR3 spans 12 amino acids. Germline CDR1 and CDR2: SGHTA and FQGNSA. The chain's CDR3 is CASSSRGSVLTF. CDR3 in DNA: TGTGCCAGCAGTTCCCGGGGGTCCGTCCTGACTTTC.

The chain has TRBV30 and TRBJ2-1, with 10 bases lining up with TRBD1. The V and J ends lost 5 bases and 1 base, in that order; junction bases with no gene match: 2. The CDR3 is 14 residues long. The V gene's germline CDR1 is GTSNPN and CDR2 SVGIG (reference sequence). This chain's CDR3 is CAWGGQGSYNEQFF. CDR3 nucleotides: TGTGCCTGGGGGGGACAGGGGTCCTACAATGAGCAGTTCTTC.

This rearrangement joins TRBV12-5 to TRBJ2-5, with a tentative D call TRBD2 (6 bases). The CDR3 totals 15 residues. The V gene lost 2 bases and the J gene lost 4 bases, with 14 bases spanning the gap. CDR1 and CDR2 (germline): LGHNT, FRNRAP. CDR3 coding DNA: TGTGCTAGTGGTTTGAACGCCCTCGGGGGAGAGACCCAGTACTTC. It codes for CASGLNALGGETQYF.

This chain links TRBV18 with TRBJ1-4; D is ambiguous. Trimming removed 3 bases from V and 3 bases from J, with 14 bases in between. Germline V gene sequence: CDR1 KGHSH, CDR2 LQKENI. This CDR3 spans 16 amino acids. For the CDR3, the DNA is TGTGCCAGCTCACCCAATGAGCCGGTGGCTAATGAAAAACTGTTTTTT. This codes for CASSPNEPVANEKLFF.

CDR3 nucleotides: TGTGCCAGCAGCCCCGGCTCTGGGGCCAACGTCCTGACTTTC. Residues: CASSPGSGANVLTF. This chain uses TRBV28 with TRBJ2-6; D ambiguous. This CDR3 region has 14 residues. Germline V gene lookup returns CDR1 MDHEN and CDR2 SYDVKM. Trimming stripped 6 bases from V and 0 bases from J, with 6 bases between. Together with reference TRBV28 and TRBJ2-6, the CDR3 gives the full variable domain: DVKVTQSSRYLVKRTGEKVFLECVQDMDHENMFWYRQDPGLGLRLIYFSYDVKMKEKGDIPEGYSVSREKKERFSLILESASTNQTSMYLCASSPGSGANVLTFGAGSRLTVL.

The chain couples TRBV19 to TRBJ2-7; the D is unclear. The CDR3 is made up of 15 amino acids. CDR1 and CDR2 from the germline V gene are LNHDA and SQIVND (reference sequence). V lost 3 bases and J 4 bases, leaving 16 bases between the germline ends. The CDR3 reads CASSIFLSGPYEQYF. The CDR3 nucleotides are TGTGCCAGTAGTATTTTCCTCTCCGGTCCTTACGAGCAGTACTTC.

The chain carries TRBV9 and TRBJ2-3, with D maybe TRBD1 (6 bases). CDR3 length equals 15 residues. Germline V gene lookup returns CDR1 SGDLS and CDR2 YYNGEE. Trimming removed 0 bases from V and 4 bases from J, with 12 bases in between. CDR3: CASSVAGQQPDTQYF. In DNA form, the CDR3 reads TGTGCCAGCAGCGTAGCTGGACAGCAACCAGATACGCAGTATTTT.

The CDR3 nucleotides are TGTGCCAGCAGCGTAGATTTAGGGGGTAGAGGCGGAAACACTGAAGCTTTCTTT. Protein sequence: CASSVDLGGRGGNTEAFF. The gene calls are TRBV9 and TRBJ1-1; D possibly corresponds to TRBD1 (6 bases). The CDR3 contains 18 residues. The V end was cut by 0 bases, the J end by 2 bases, with 20 bases between. Germline V gene data show CDR1 as SGDLS and CDR2 as YYNGEE.

This sequence joins TRBV7-8 and TRBJ2-3; D not certain. From germline, CDR1 is SGHVS and CDR2 FQNEAQ. This CDR3 contains 12 residues. V was shortened by 5 bases and J by 6 bases, with 9 bases between the two germline ends. Here the CDR3 DNA reads TGTGCCAGCAGCCCGGGTCGGGATACGCAGTATTTT. Translating it yields CASSPGRDTQYF. Full variable domain (outside the CDR3, taken from reference TRBV7-8 and TRBJ2-3): GAGVSQSPRYKVAKRGQDVALRCDPISGHVSLFWYQQALGQGPEFLTYFQNEAQLDKSGLPSDRFFAERPEGSVSTLKIQRTQQEDSAVYLCASSPGRDTQYFGPGTRLTVL.

The chain is built from TRBV7-9 and TRBJ1-2, with D tentatively TRBD1 (5 bases). The CDR3 runs to 16 residues. CDR1 is SEHNR, CDR2 FQNEAQ, per germline (reference sequence). Trimming took 1 base from V and 4 from J, leaving 16 bases between them. CDR3 nucleotides: TGTGCCAGCAGCTTAGGAGGTCAGGGACTAGTCTATGGCTACACCTTC. Translation gives CASSLGGQGLVYGYTF.

The chain couples TRBV5-4 to TRBJ2-7, with D perhaps TRBD1 (6 bases). Germline loops: CDR1 SGHNT, CDR2 YYREEE (reference sequence). V was clipped by 1 base and J by 3 bases, with 26 bases between them. This CDR3 comprises 19 residues. The CDR3 reads CASSLPGVTKAHGYYEQYF. The CDR3 DNA sequence: TGTGCCAGCAGCTTGCCAGGGGTGACTAAGGCGCATGGGTACTACGAGCAGTACTTC.

V and J are TRBV2 and TRBJ2-2; 15 bases map to TRBD2. V dropped 9 bases and J dropped 4; count of bases not matched to a gene: 3. Germline loops: CDR1 SNHLY, CDR2 FYNNEI. The CDR3 totals 15 residues. The CDR3 reads CASGGLAGGTGELFF. CDR3 coding DNA: TGTGCCAGTGGGGGACTAGCGGGGGGCACCGGGGAGCTGTTTTTT.

The chain joins TRBV12-5 to TRBJ1-1; 8 bases are shared with TRBD1. The germline CDR1 and CDR2 sequences are LGHNT and FRNRAP. CDR3 length equals 16 residues. The V gene end was trimmed by 2 bases and the J gene end by 3 bases; junction bases not matched to a gene: 8. The CDR3 reads CASGLSFGQGDTEAFF. The DNA of the CDR3 is TGTGCTAGTGGTTTGTCCTTCGGACAGGGTGACACTGAAGCTTTCTTT.

Only one count was recorded for this clone. The genes are TRBV19 and TRBJ2-6; 7 bases fit TRBD1. The CDR3 length is 14 residues. Germline lookup yields CDR1 LNHDA and CDR2 SQIVND (reference sequence). The J segment lost 2 bases and the V segment lost 7 bases, leaving 2 bases of the junction unmatched. The CDR3 region has the DNA TGTGCCAGTAACACAGGGGCTGGGGCCAACGTCCTGACTTTC. Translated: CASNTGAGANVLTF.

This chain connects TRBV3-1 (or the pseudogene TRBV3-2) to TRBJ1-1; D remains ambiguous. The CDR3 is 14 amino acids. In germline, CDR1 is LGHDT, CDR2 YNNKEL (reference sequence). V lost 2 bases and J lost 3, with 10 bases in between. This CDR3 reads CASSQLAGDTEAFF. The CDR3 region has the DNA TGTGCCAGCAGCCAATTAGCCGGAGACACTGAAGCTTTCTTT.

V is TRBV6-2 or TRBV6-3 and J is TRBJ2-5; TRBD2 agrees at 10 bases. V shed 2 bases, J shed 4 bases, and the junction held 4 bases outside the gene matches. The CDR3 length is 15 residues. Germline assignment: CDR1 MNHEY and CDR2 SVGEGT. CDR3 region: CASSYLAGVLETQYF. Here the CDR3 DNA reads TGTGCCAGCAGTTACCTAGCGGGAGTGCTAGAGACCCAGTACTTC.

This chain uses TRBV30 with TRBJ2-2; 7 nucleotides match TRBD1. V was clipped by 3 bases and J by 0 bases; unmatched bases: 1. This CDR3 is built from 14 residues. The germline V gene encodes CDR1 GTSNPN and CDR2 SVGIG (reference sequence). The CDR3 DNA follows: TGTGCCTGGAGAGGGACAGCGAACACCGGGGAGCTGTTTTTT. It encodes CAWRGTANTGELFF.

CDR3 nucleotides: TGCAGCGTTGGTCAGGGCTGGAATCAGCCCCAGCATTTT. Translation gives CSVGQGWNQPQHF. The chain carries TRBV29-1 and TRBJ1-5; tentative D call: TRBD1 (5 bases). CDR1 and CDR2 (germline): SQVTM, ANQGSEA. The length of the CDR3 is 13 residues. The germline V and J ends were trimmed by 4 bases and 4 bases, with 11 bases remaining between them.

This chain joins TRBV19 and TRBJ2-2; 7 bases line up with TRBD1. This CDR3 is 16 amino acids long. J gave up 6 bases and V 6 bases, and 13 bases lay outside the gene matches. Germline assignment: CDR1 LNHDA and CDR2 SQIVND (reference sequence). The chain's CDR3 is CASRATGSTSAGELFF. The CDR3, as DNA: TGTGCCAGTAGAGCGACAGGGTCCACGTCGGCCGGGGAGCTGTTTTTT.